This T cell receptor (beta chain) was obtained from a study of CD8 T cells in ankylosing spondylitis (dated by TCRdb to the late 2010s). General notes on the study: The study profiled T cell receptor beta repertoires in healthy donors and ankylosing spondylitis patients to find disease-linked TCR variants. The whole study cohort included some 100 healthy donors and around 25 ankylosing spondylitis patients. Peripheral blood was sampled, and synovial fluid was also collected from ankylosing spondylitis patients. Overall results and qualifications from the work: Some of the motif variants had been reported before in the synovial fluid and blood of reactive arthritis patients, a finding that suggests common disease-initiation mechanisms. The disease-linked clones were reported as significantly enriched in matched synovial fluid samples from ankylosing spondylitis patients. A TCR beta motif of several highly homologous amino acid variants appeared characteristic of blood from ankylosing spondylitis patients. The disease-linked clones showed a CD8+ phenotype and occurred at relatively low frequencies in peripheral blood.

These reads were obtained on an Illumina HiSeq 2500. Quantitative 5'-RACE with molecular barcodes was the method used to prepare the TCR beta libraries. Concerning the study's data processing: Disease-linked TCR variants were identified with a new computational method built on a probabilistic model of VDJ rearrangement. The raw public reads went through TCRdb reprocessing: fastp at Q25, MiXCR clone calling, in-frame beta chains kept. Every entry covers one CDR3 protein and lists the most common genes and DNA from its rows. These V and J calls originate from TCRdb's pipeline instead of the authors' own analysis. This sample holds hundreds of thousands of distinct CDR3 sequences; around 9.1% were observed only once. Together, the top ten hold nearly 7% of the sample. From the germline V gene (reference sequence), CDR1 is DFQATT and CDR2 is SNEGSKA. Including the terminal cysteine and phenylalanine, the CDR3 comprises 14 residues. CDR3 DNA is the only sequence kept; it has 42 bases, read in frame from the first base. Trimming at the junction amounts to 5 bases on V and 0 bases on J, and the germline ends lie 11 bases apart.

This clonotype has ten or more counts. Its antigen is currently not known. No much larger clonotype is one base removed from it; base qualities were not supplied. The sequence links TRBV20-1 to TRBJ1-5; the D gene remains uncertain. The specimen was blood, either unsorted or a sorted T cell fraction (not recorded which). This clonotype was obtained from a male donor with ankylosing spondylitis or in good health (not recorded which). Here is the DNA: TGCAGTGCTGGAAGACACCATAGCAATCAGCCCCAGCATTTT. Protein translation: CSAGRHHSNQPQHF.